The present T cell receptor beta chain was sequenced within a study of OX40 agonist ivuxolimab in advanced cancers. This CDR3 contains 16 residues. V was trimmed by 7 bases and J by 0 bases, leaving 16 bases between them. Germline loops: CDR1 SGHAT, CDR2 FQDESV (reference sequence). This clone showed up just a few times. Assay used: immunoSEQ multiplex PCR; TCRdb lists only in-frame clones, some missing. The sample holds some 63,000 clones, around 87% seen once. The specimen comprised CD4+ or CD8+ T cells sorted from blood, sampled in a trial of the OX40 agonist ivuxolimab. The clonotype originates from an adult with an advanced solid tumor such as melanoma, head and neck, liver or kidney cancer. J is TRBJ1-3 and V is TRBV11-1; D is perhaps TRBD1 (6 bases). Here the CDR3 DNA reads TGTGCCAGCATCTCCGGGACACCCAGCTCTGGAAACACCATATATTTT. This translates into CASISGTPSSGNTIYF.